The 27 T cell receptor beta chains below all came from one sample that was sequenced in a study of regulatory T cells in long-lasting Graves disease. The time point was: newly diagnosed GD, antithyroid drugs for less than 3 months. After RNA was extracted from PBMCs, the TCR library was made from it. CDR3-region Arm-PCR and iRepertoire HTBI primers produced the TCR beta libraries. TCRdb redid the calling of the multiplex PCR reads with MiXCR, one entry per CDR3 protein. The sample holds around 500,000 distinct CDR3 sequences, about 16% seen once. These data also formed part of another study, on T cells in Graves' hyperthyroidism and ophthalmopathy.

The input for sequencing was peripheral blood mononuclear cells (PBMCs), taken at new diagnosis, from a patient treated with antithyroid drugs. The receptors here all came from a woman aged 35-65 years with Graves disease.

This clonotype was counted between two and nine times. This chain joins TRBV2 and TRBJ2-6; no clear D. Trimming left V 7 bases short and J 0 bases short, with 10 bases between. CDR3 length: 15 amino acids. CDR1 is SNHLY and CDR2 is FYNNEI in the germline V gene. CDR3 sequence (DNA): TGTGCCAGCACCATGGGTTTCTCTGGGGCCAACGTCCTGACTTTC. Translated: CASTMGFSGANVLTF.

In this sample, this clonotype turned up a few times. The chain has TRBV11-2 and TRBJ1-3, with 7 nucleotides matching TRBD1. The germline CDR1 and CDR2 sequences are SGHAT and FQNNGV. V was clipped by 6 bases and J by 10 bases; unmatched bases: 9. The CDR3 totals 13 residues. The CDR3 DNA sequence: TGTGCCAGCAGTCTCGACAGGGCCAATACCATATATTTT. Translation: CASSLDRANTIYF.

This clonotype was seen more than once but under ten times. The genes are TRBV6-2 or TRBV6-3 and TRBJ1-2, with D possibly being TRBD1 (6 bases). Between the trimmed V and J ends, which lost 2 bases and 8 bases, there was a span of 24 bases. Germline CDR1 reads MNHEY; CDR2 reads SVGEGT. The CDR3 totals 17 residues. The CDR3 here is CASSYKSFGGQARGYTF. The CDR3 nucleotides are TGTGCCAGCAGTTACAAGTCGTTCGGGGGGCAAGCTCGGGGCTACACCTTC.

This chain uses TRBV5-1 with TRBJ2-3; tentative D call: TRBD2 (5 bases). Germline CDR1 and CDR2: SGHRS and YFSETQ. This CDR3 has 15 amino acids. V lost 6 bases to trimming and J lost 3 bases, with 17 bases between them. The CDR3 reads CASNLLGSGTDTQYF. CDR3 DNA sequence: TGCGCCAGCAACCTCTTGGGAAGCGGTACAGATACGCAGTATTTT.

This clonotype was seen more than once but under ten times. This chain joins TRBV7-9 and TRBJ1-2; D might be TRBD1 (5 bases). Germline V CDR1 and CDR2: SEHNR, FQNEAQ (reference sequence). V was clipped by 5 bases and J by 8 bases, with 12 bases between them. This CDR3 contains 12 residues. CDR3 bases: TGTGCCAGCAGCGTTGGGGCGGACGGCTACACCTTC. It translates to CASSVGADGYTF.

The V call is TRBV7-2, the J call TRBJ1-2, with D tentatively TRBD1 (6 bases). The CDR3 runs 13 residues. The germline gives CDR1 SGHTA, CDR2 FQGNSA. V was shortened by 5 bases and J by 5 bases, with 12 bases between the two germline ends. CDR3 DNA sequence: TGTGCCAGCAGCATACCCGGACAGTATGGCTACACCTTC. Translating it yields CASSIPGQYGYTF.

This clonotype occurred a few times. The chain uses TRBV29-1 and TRBJ1-2; TRBD1 is a possible D gene (5 bases). The germline gives CDR1 SQVTM, CDR2 ANQGSEA. The CDR3 has 13 residues. V lost 4 bases, J lost 4 bases, and 13 bases lay in between. The CDR3 protein is CSVVLQAGYGYTF. DNA of the CDR3: TGCAGCGTTGTATTACAGGCGGGCTATGGCTACACCTTC.

This clonotype was detected ten times or more. V is TRBV12-3 or TRBV12-4 and J is TRBJ2-1; D perhaps matches TRBD1 (5 bases). This CDR3 is built from 12 residues. Trimming shortened V by 9 bases and J by 6 bases, and 12 bases separated the two germline ends. The CDR3 sequence is CASGRGGNEQFF. In DNA, the CDR3 is TGTGCCAGTGGTAGGGGCGGCAATGAGCAGTTCTTC.

The rearrangement joins TRBV27 to TRBJ2-5; 11 nucleotides match TRBD2. Germline-derived CDR1 and CDR2 are MNHEY and SMNVEV (reference sequence). The ends lost 8 bases at V and 1 base at J; junction bases unmatched: 6. CDR3 length: 15 residues. CDR3 amino acids: CASAPLAGAQETQYF. The CDR3 region has the DNA TGTGCCAGCGCCCCACTAGCGGGGGCCCAAGAGACCCAGTACTTC.

Many counts were recorded for this clonotype. This chain uses TRBV28 with TRBJ1-5; D is unresolved. V gave up 7 bases and J gave up 5 bases, with 9 bases separating them. The germline gives CDR1 MDHEN, CDR2 SYDVKM. The CDR3 runs to 12 residues. This CDR3 reads CASTLADQPQHF. As DNA, the CDR3 is TGTGCCAGCACCCTTGCGGATCAGCCCCAGCATTTT. Looking up the rest from reference TRBV28 and TRBJ1-5 gives the full variable domain: DVKVTQSSRYLVKRTGEKVFLECVQDMDHENMFWYRQDPGLGLRLIYFSYDVKMKEKGDIPEGYSVSREKKERFSLILESASTNQTSMYLCASTLADQPQHFGDGTRLSIL.

This clonotype occurred many times. This chain connects TRBV7-2 to TRBJ1-2; the D is unclear. Trimming removed 1 base from V and 4 bases from J, with 7 bases in between. There are 13 residues in the CDR3. Germline CDR1 is SGHTA and CDR2 is FQGNSA. The CDR3 bases are TGTGCCAGCAGCTTAGTAGGGTCCTATGGCTACACCTTC. Its protein is CASSLVGSYGYTF.

This CDR3 reads CASSSGTGGKDTQYF. DNA of the CDR3: TGTGCCAGCAGTTCCGGGACAGGGGGCAAAGATACGCAGTATTTT. The chain employs TRBV12-3 or TRBV12-4 and TRBJ2-3, with 12 bases matching TRBD1. The V and J ends lost 4 bases and 5 bases, in that order; junction bases with no gene match: 4. CDR3 length: 15 residues.

This clonotype occurred a few times. The chain employs TRBV6-5 and TRBJ1-4; D gene ambiguous. Germline V CDR1 and CDR2: MNHEY, SVGAGI. The CDR3 runs 14 residues. V gave up 0 bases and J gave up 7 bases, with 9 bases separating them. For the CDR3, the DNA is TGTGCCAGCAGTTACTCTTCACCTGGTGAAAAACTGTTTTTT. Translation gives CASSYSSPGEKLFF.

The chain recombines TRBV5-1 with TRBJ2-3; 11 bases line up with TRBD2. The CDR3 runs 15 residues. V trimming: 4 bases; J trimming: 4 bases; junction bases outside the gene matches: 5. Germline-derived CDR1 and CDR2 are SGHRS and YFSETQ. CDR3 sequence (DNA): TGCGCCAGCAGCCTTAGCGGGGGGGCCTCAGATACGCAGTATTTT. Its protein product is CASSLSGGASDTQYF.

The rearrangement links TRBV12-3 or TRBV12-4 to TRBJ1-3; TRBD1 is a possible D gene (6 bases). The CDR3 extends over 13 amino acids. V lost 6 bases to trimming and J lost 3 bases, with 9 bases between them. This chain's CDR3 is CASSSRGGNTIYF. The CDR3 nucleotides read TGTGCCAGCAGCTCCAGGGGTGGAAACACCATATATTTT.

At least ten counts were recorded for this clonotype. In nucleotides, the CDR3 is TGCGCCAGCAGCGCAGACAATGAAAAACTGTTTTTT. This sequence encodes CASSADNEKLFF. The genes are TRBV5-1 and TRBJ1-4; no clear D gene. Germline V CDR1 and CDR2: SGHRS, YFSETQ. The CDR3 totals 12 residues. The ends were cut back, 4 bases at V and 5 bases at J, with 6 bases in the middle.

This clonotype was counted only a few times. The chain joins TRBV7-9 to TRBJ2-5; 7 bases line up with TRBD2. Germline CDR1 SEHNR, CDR2 FQNEAQ (reference sequence). The length of the CDR3 is 15 residues. V gave up 1 base and J gave up 3 bases; unmatched junction bases: 5. The CDR3 here is CASSLVASGKETQYF. The CDR3 DNA reads TGTGCCAGCAGCTTAGTGGCTAGCGGAAAAGAGACCCAGTACTTC.

This clonotype showed up many times. The chain couples TRBV20-1 to TRBJ2-1, with 9 bases matching TRBD2. The length of the CDR3 is 14 residues. Germline CDR1 is DFQATT and CDR2 is SNEGSKA (reference sequence). V trimming: 4 bases; J trimming: 3 bases; junction bases outside the gene matches: 4. The CDR3 region has the DNA TGCAGTGCTAATCCTAGCGGGGACTACAATGAGCAGTTCTTC. Translated, it gives CSANPSGDYNEQFF.

In its sample, this clonotype was seen a few times. The chain joins TRBV12-3 or TRBV12-4 to TRBJ2-7; D remains unclear. V was trimmed by 5 bases and J by 6 bases, leaving 14 bases between them. The CDR3 runs 13 residues. The CDR3 DNA is TGTGCCAGCAGTGACCCCCCCCCCCCCGAGCAGTACTTC. Protein sequence: CASSDPPPPEQYF.

The DNA for the CDR3 is TGTGCCAGCAGCGTCATTTGGGGTTCCTCCTACGAGCAGTACTTC. This gives the protein CASSVIWGSSYEQYF. The gene calls are TRBV7-2 and TRBJ2-7; D uncertain. Trimming pared 5 bases from V and 0 bases from J, leaving 14 bases between. The CDR3 sequence is 15 residues long. Per germline, CDR1 SGHTA and CDR2 FQGNSA.

This clonotype was counted only a few times. This chain connects TRBV7-8 to TRBJ1-1; 10 bases fit TRBD1. The germline CDR1 and CDR2 sequences are SGHVS and FQNEAQ. This CDR3 has 14 amino acids. Trimming at V came to 7 bases and at J to 4 bases, leaving 6 bases not matched to a gene. In nucleotides, the CDR3 is TGTGCCAGCACCCCGGGACAGGGGTTCACTGAAGCTTTCTTT. It is translated as CASTPGQGFTEAFF.

This clonotype was counted ten times or more. V gene TRBV12-3 or TRBV12-4 combines with J gene TRBJ2-5, with a weak D call TRBD2 (5 bases). Deletions cut 3 bases from V and 3 bases from J, with 14 bases between. The CDR3 covers 15 residues. As DNA, the CDR3 is TGTGCCAGCAGTTTGTTCCCCCGGGGAAAAGAGACCCAGTACTTC. Encoded protein: CASSLFPRGKETQYF.

This clonotype came up many times. The chain couples TRBV5-1 to TRBJ2-7; TRBD1 aligns across 9 bases. Losses at the gene ends were 4 bases for V and 4 bases for J; bases not matched to a gene: 9. CDR3 size: 15 residues. CDR1 is SGHRS, CDR2 YFSETQ, per germline. The DNA for the CDR3 is TGCGCCAGCAGCCCGGGACAGGGAGGGGTATACGAGCAGTACTTC. Its protein is CASSPGQGGVYEQYF.

This clonotype was seen many times. This sequence joins TRBV18 and TRBJ2-7, with 9 bases fitting TRBD1. This CDR3 comprises 13 residues. With V trimmed by 2 bases and J by 5 bases, 1 base remained unmatched. Germline CDR1 reads KGHSH; CDR2 reads LQKENI. The CDR3 loop reads CASSPGTGHEQYF. CDR3 in DNA: TGTGCCAGCTCACCAGGGACAGGGCACGAGCAGTACTTC. Using reference TRBV18 and TRBJ2-7 for the parts outside the CDR3, the full variable domain is NAGVMQNPRHLVRRRGQEARLRCSPMKGHSHVYWYRQLPEEGLKFMVYLQKENIIDESGMPKERFSAEFPKEGPSILRIQQVVRGDSAAYFCASSPGTGHEQYFGPGTRLTVT.

Many counts were recorded for this clonotype. The chain carries TRBV6-1 and TRBJ1-3; D is unresolved. The CDR3 length is 13 residues. V lost 6 bases to trimming and J lost 4 bases, with 10 bases between them. Germline assignment: CDR1 MNHNS and CDR2 SASEGT. As DNA, the CDR3 is TGTGCCAGCAGAGAGATGGCGGGAAACACCATATATTTT. Encoded protein: CASREMAGNTIYF.

This clonotype was seen at least ten times. The chain couples TRBV7-9 to TRBJ2-1; D possibly corresponds to TRBD1 (6 bases). Germline V gene sequence: CDR1 SEHNR, CDR2 FQNEAQ (reference sequence). This CDR3 region has 13 residues. The V end lost 3 bases, the J end lost 10 bases, and 13 bases lay between the germline ends. The CDR3 nucleotides read TGTGCCAGCAGCTTGGCAGGGGCAAGGGAGCAGTTCTTC. As protein: CASSLAGAREQFF. Drawing the rest from reference TRBV7-9 and TRBJ2-1, the complete variable domain is DTGVSQNPRHKITKRGQNVTFRCDPISEHNRLYWYRQTLGQGPEFLTYFQNEAQLEKSRLLSDRFSAERPKGSFSTLEIQRTEQGDSAMYLCASSLAGAREQFFGPGTRLTVL.

To note about this clonotype: Relative to the germline gene, one junction end is altered; a read error may explain this. V usage is TRBV4-1 and J usage is TRBJ2-4; 10 bases map to TRBD2. This CDR3 region has 17 residues. CDR1 and CDR2 (germline): MGHRA, YSYEKL. Here the CDR3 reads CASSQASGGASKNIQYF. As DNA, the CDR3 is TGTGCCAGCAGCCAAGCTAGCGGGGGTGCGTCCAAAAACATTCAGTACTTC.